Below are 22 T cell receptor beta chains sequenced from a single sample in a study of CD8 T cells in Susac syndrome. With random hexamers, about 0.5 to 1 ug RNA was reverse transcribed. TCRdb called the immunoSEQ multiplex PCR reads again in MiXCR, with one record for every CDR3 protein. Altogether under 200,000 distinct CDR3 sequences are present, roughly 96% being singletons, with the ten largest covering 0.1%. Sequencing used CD4+ T cells from PBMCs. These receptors were obtained from a human donor in good health.

This clonotype was detected a few times. The rearrangement links TRBV6-1 to TRBJ2-1; 9 bases match TRBD1. J gave up 5 bases and V 8 bases, and 13 bases lay outside the gene matches. CDR3 length: 16 residues. Germline V gene sequence: CDR1 MNHNS, CDR2 SASEGT. In nucleotides, the CDR3 is TGTGCCAGCTATCGGGGCCCGGGACAGGGCAACAATGAGCAGTTCTTC. Translation: CASYRGPGQGNNEQFF.

The chain carries TRBV6-2 or TRBV6-3 and TRBJ1-5; no reliable D call. CDR3 length equals 14 residues. The germline gives CDR1 MNHEY, CDR2 SVGEGT. V shed 6 bases and J shed 3 bases, with 12 bases lying between them. CDR3 sequence (DNA): TGTGCCAGCAGCGTGCGGACGGACAATCAGCCCCAGCATTTT. Translation: CASSVRTDNQPQHF.

V gene TRBV29-1 combines with J gene TRBJ2-1; D is possibly TRBD2 (6 bases). V was shortened by 7 bases and J by 3 bases, with 22 bases between the two germline ends. Germline V CDR1 and CDR2: SQVTM, ANQGSEA. The CDR3 extends over 16 amino acids. This chain's CDR3 is CSALSYARGNYNEQFF. The CDR3, as DNA: TGCAGCGCTCTATCCTATGCTCGCGGGAACTACAATGAGCAGTTCTTC.

The chain uses TRBV24-1 and TRBJ2-3, with D uncertain. The CDR3 length is 12 residues. Germline CDR1 and CDR2: KGHDR and SFDVKD. V dropped 3 bases and J dropped 6 bases, with 6 bases sitting between them. CDR3 protein: CATSDARDTQYF. The CDR3 DNA is TGTGCCACCAGTGATGCCCGCGATACGCAGTATTTT.

The chain couples TRBV12-3 or TRBV12-4 to TRBJ2-7, with D maybe TRBD1 (6 bases). The CDR3 has 13 amino acids. Deletions cut 1 base from V and 6 bases from J, with 10 bases between. The CDR3: CASSLVQGTEQYF. As DNA, the CDR3 is TGTGCCAGCAGTTTAGTTCAGGGGACCGAGCAGTACTTC.

This chain connects TRBV27 to TRBJ2-7; 10 nucleotides match TRBD1. This CDR3 spans 16 amino acids. The junction had 7 bases not matched to a gene; V was cut back by 5 bases and J by 0 bases. Germline assignment: CDR1 MNHEY and CDR2 SMNVEV (reference sequence). CDR3 sequence reads: CASSPTTGGFSYEQYV. Written as DNA, the CDR3 is TGTGCCAGCAGTCCCACGACAGGGGGCTTCTCCTACGAGCAGTACGTC.

The chain joins TRBV11-2 to TRBJ2-1, with a tentative D call TRBD2 (6 bases). Trimming removed 2 bases at V and 1 base at J, with 24 bases between. Germline V CDR1 and CDR2: SGHAT, FQNNGV. The CDR3 length is 20 residues. Here the CDR3 DNA reads TGTGCCAGCAGCTTATGGTCGGTCCAAAAAGCGGGCCCATCCTACAATGAGCAGTTCTTC. Translated: CASSLWSVQKAGPSYNEQFF.

This CDR3 is CASSQEVLTDTQYF. Here the CDR3 DNA reads TGCGCCAGCAGCCAAGAGGTCCTCACAGATACGCAGTATTTT. V is TRBV4-3 and J is TRBJ2-3, with D unresolved. The germline V gene has CDR1 LGHNA and CDR2 YSLEER. Trimming cost V 0 bases and J 2 bases, with 6 bases left between them. The CDR3 is made up of 14 amino acids.

The chain carries TRBV12-3 or TRBV12-4 and TRBJ1-2, with D possibly TRBD1 on 6 matching bases. V was cut by 5 bases and J by 7 bases, with 17 bases left in between. CDR3 length: 14 amino acids. CDR3 sequence reads: CASSLGGPRGGYTF. The CDR3 DNA sequence: TGTGCCAGCAGTCTAGGGGGTCCCCGCGGTGGCTACACCTTC.

The chain combines TRBV30 with TRBJ1-4; TRBD1 matches at 7 bases. Per germline, CDR1 GTSNPN and CDR2 SVGIG (reference sequence). V trimming: 5 bases; J trimming: 8 bases; junction bases outside the gene matches: 8. The CDR3 runs 13 residues. In DNA, the CDR3 is TGTGCCTGGGAGGGGACAGTGGGGGAAAAACTGTTTTTT. Translation gives CAWEGTVGEKLFF.

The chain joins TRBV2 to TRBJ2-4; D ambiguous. V was cut by 5 bases and J by 3 bases, with 2 bases left in between. Germline CDR1 SNHLY, CDR2 FYNNEI. The CDR3 runs 11 residues. CDR3 sequence reads: CASSSKNIQYF. The DNA of the CDR3 is TGTGCCAGCAGTAGCAAAAACATTCAGTACTTC.

The rearrangement joins TRBV18 to TRBJ1-5, with unresolved D. Germline values: CDR1 KGHSH, CDR2 LQKENI. The ends were cut back, 2 bases at V and 7 bases at J, with 15 bases in the middle. The CDR3 runs to 15 residues. CDR3 loop: CASSPKGGAEQPQHF. In nucleotides, the CDR3 is TGTGCCAGCTCACCAAAGGGAGGTGCAGAGCAGCCCCAGCATTTT.

In its sample, this clonotype was seen once. The rearrangement links TRBV20-1 to TRBJ1-5; a weak D match, TRBD1 (6 bases). Germline CDR1 and CDR2: DFQATT and SNEGSKA (reference sequence). Between the trimmed V and J ends, which lost 3 bases and 2 bases, there was a span of 14 bases. This CDR3 is built from 15 residues. The CDR3 reads CSARPGRGGNQPQHF. The CDR3 DNA reads as TGCAGTGCTAGGCCGGGCAGGGGAGGCAATCAGCCCCAGCATTTT.

This rearrangement joins TRBV30 to TRBJ2-2, with D perhaps TRBD1 or TRBD2 (5 bases each). Deletions cut 3 bases from V and 6 bases from J, with 11 bases between. CDR3 size: 13 residues. The germline gives CDR1 GTSNPN, CDR2 SVGIG (reference sequence). CDR3 bases: TGTGCCTGGAGCGCACTGGGGGCCGGGGAGCTGTTTTTT. This gives the protein CAWSALGAGELFF.

In DNA, the CDR3 is TGCAGCGTTCTTAGCGGGAGCACGGCAGATACGCAGTATTTT. This codes for CSVLSGSTADTQYF. The rearrangement uses TRBV29-1 and TRBJ2-3; the match to TRBD2 covers 9 bases. Germline V gene sequence: CDR1 SQVTM, CDR2 ANQGSEA. J gave up 4 bases and V 5 bases, and 7 bases lay outside the gene matches. This CDR3 spans 14 amino acids.

The chain carries TRBV27 and TRBJ1-1; the D gene is possibly TRBD1 (6 bases). The CDR3 is 14 amino acids. V was shortened by 3 bases and J by 1 base, with 9 bases between the two germline ends. Germline V CDR1 and CDR2: MNHEY, SMNVEV (reference sequence). DNA for the CDR3: TGTGCCAGCAGTTTCGACAGGACGAACACTGAAGCTTTCTTT. This gives the protein CASSFDRTNTEAFF.

The rearrangement joins TRBV2 to TRBJ2-7, with D perhaps TRBD1 or TRBD2 (5 bases each). Germline CDR1 reads SNHLY; CDR2 reads FYNNEI. CDR3 length: 13 residues. The V gene lost 2 bases and the J gene lost 7 bases, with 12 bases spanning the gap. CDR3: CASSEWDLGEQYV. DNA of the CDR3: TGTGCCAGCAGTGAATGGGACCTCGGGGAGCAGTACGTC.

V gene TRBV28 combines with J gene TRBJ2-1; the D is unclear. CDR1 and CDR2 (germline): MDHEN, SYDVKM. V was pared by 3 bases and J by 9 bases, with 6 bases between. The CDR3 extends over 11 amino acids. DNA for the CDR3: TGTGCCAGCAGTTTCGAGCTTGAGCAGTTCTTC. Translated: CASSFELEQFF.

The CDR3 coding sequence is TGTGCCTGGTCCTCCCGGCTAGCGGACAATGAGCAGTTCTTC. This sequence encodes CAWSSRLADNEQFF. This sequence joins TRBV30 and TRBJ2-1; TRBD2 agrees at 7 bases. V trimming: 5 bases; J trimming: 5 bases; junction bases outside the gene matches: 9. CDR1 is GTSNPN and CDR2 is SVGIG in the germline V gene (reference sequence). The CDR3 is made up of 14 amino acids. Full variable domain (missing parts from reference TRBV30 and TRBJ2-1): SQTIHQWPATLVQPVGSPLSLECTVEGTSNPNLYWYRQAAGRGLQLLFYSVGIGQISSEVPQNLSASRPQDRQFILSSKKLLLSDSGFYLCAWSSRLADNEQFFGPGTRLTVL.

The rearrangement joins TRBV6-1 to TRBJ2-3; D unresolved. The CDR3 consists of 16 residues. The V and J ends lost 0 bases and 0 bases respectively, with 10 bases between them. The germline gives CDR1 MNHNS, CDR2 SASEGT. CDR3 residues: CASSEASVGSTDTQYF. In nucleotides, the CDR3 is TGTGCCAGCAGTGAAGCCTCGGTAGGGAGCACAGATACGCAGTATTTT.

The J gene is TRBJ2-1, the V gene TRBV5-1; a possible D gene is TRBD2 (6 bases). Germline CDR1 reads SGHRS; CDR2 reads YFSETQ. V was trimmed by 0 bases and J by 9 bases, leaving 13 bases between them. The CDR3 has 14 residues. DNA for the CDR3: TGCGCCAGCAGCTTGGGGCGGGATTGGAGTGAGCAGTTCTTC. It encodes CASSLGRDWSEQFF.

The chain employs TRBV30 and TRBJ2-1; the D is unclear. The CDR3 has 15 amino acids. The germline CDR1 and CDR2 sequences are GTSNPN and SVGIG (reference sequence). Trimming took 0 bases from V and 0 from J, leaving 9 bases between them. The CDR3 loop reads CAWSVRPLSYNEQFF. The CDR3 DNA follows: TGTGCCTGGAGTGTAAGACCTCTCTCCTACAATGAGCAGTTCTTC. Combining the CDR3 with reference TRBV30 and TRBJ2-1 gives the whole variable domain SQTIHQWPATLVQPVGSPLSLECTVEGTSNPNLYWYRQAAGRGLQLLFYSVGIGQISSEVPQNLSASRPQDRQFILSSKKLLLSDSGFYLCAWSVRPLSYNEQFFGPGTRLTVL.